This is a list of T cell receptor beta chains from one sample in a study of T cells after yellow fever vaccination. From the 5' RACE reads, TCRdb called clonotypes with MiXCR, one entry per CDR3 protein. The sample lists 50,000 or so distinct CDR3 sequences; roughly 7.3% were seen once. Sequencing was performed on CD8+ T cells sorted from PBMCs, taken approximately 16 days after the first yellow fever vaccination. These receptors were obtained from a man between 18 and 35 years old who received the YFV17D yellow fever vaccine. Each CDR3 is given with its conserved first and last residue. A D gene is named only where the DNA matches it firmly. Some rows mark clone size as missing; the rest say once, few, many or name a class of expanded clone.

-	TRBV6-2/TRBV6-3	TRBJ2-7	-	TGTGCCAGCAGTCTTCCACTCTACGAGCAGTACTTC	CASSLPLYEQYF
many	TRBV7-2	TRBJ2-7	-	TGTGCCAGCACCCCGGGCAGGGACCCCTACGAGCAGTACTTC	CASTPGRDPYEQYF
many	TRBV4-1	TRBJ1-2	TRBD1	TGCGCCAGCAGGTTTGGGACAGGGGAAGCCGGTGGCTACACCTTC	CASRFGTGEAGGYTF
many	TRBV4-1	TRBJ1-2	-	TGCGCCAGCAGCCAAGATCTTCGACAAACAAACTATGGCTACACCTTC	CASSQDLRQTNYGYTF
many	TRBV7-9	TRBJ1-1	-	TGTGCCAGCAGCCCGACGCCCTCCGCAAGGAACACTGAAGCTTTCTTT	CASSPTPSARNTEAFF
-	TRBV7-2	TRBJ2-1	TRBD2	TGTGCCAGCAGCGTTTACGGGGGGGGCAATGAGCAGTTCTTC	CASSVYGGGNEQFF
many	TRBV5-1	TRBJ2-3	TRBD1	TGCGCCAGCAGCTTGGAGGGACAGTACACAGATACGCAGTATTTT	CASSLEGQYTDTQYF
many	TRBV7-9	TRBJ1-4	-	TGTGCCAGCAGCCAACAATCAACTAATGAAAAACTGTTTTTT	CASSQQSTNEKLFF
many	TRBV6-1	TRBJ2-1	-	TGTGCCAGCAGTGAATCAGTTCAGCCCCCCGAGCAGTTCTTC	CASSESVQPPEQFF
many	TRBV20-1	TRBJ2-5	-	TGCAGTGCTAGAGGCCAGCATCAGACCCAGTACTTC	CSARGQHQTQYF
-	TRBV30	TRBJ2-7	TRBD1	TGTGCCTGGAGTATACCAGGGGGCGTCTCCTACGAGCAGTACTTC	CAWSIPGGVSYEQYF
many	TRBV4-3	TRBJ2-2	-	TGCGCCAGCAGCCAATGGGCCCGGGAGAACACCGGGGAGCTGTTTTTT	CASSQWARENTGELFF
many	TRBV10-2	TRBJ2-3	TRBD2	TGCGCCAGCAGTGTGAGCCTAGCGGGGGGGAGAGATACGCAGTATTTT	CASSVSLAGGRDTQYF
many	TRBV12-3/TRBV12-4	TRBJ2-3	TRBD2	TGTGCCAGCAGTTTTCAAACTAGCGGGGGGGCCTCCACAGATACGCAGTATTTT	CASSFQTSGGASTDTQYF
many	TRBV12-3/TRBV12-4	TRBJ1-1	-	TGTGCCAGCAGCCCCGCAGGGGCCACTGAAGCTTTCTTT	CASSPAGATEAFF
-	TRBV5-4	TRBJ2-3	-	TGTGCCAGCAGCTTGGCCCAGACTAGGCCAGATACGCAGTATTTT	CASSLAQTRPDTQYF
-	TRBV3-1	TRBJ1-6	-	TGTGCCAGCAGCCAAATGACGGGTAATTCACCCCTCCACTTT	CASSQMTGNSPLHF
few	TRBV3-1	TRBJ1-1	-	TGTGCCAGCAGCAGGGGCAGGACAACCAACACTGAAGCTTTCTTT	CASSRGRTTNTEAFF
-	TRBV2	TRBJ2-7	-	TGTGCCAGCAGTGGTACCAACTACGAGCAGTACTTC	CASSGTNYEQYF
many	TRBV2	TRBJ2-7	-	TGTGCCAGCAGTGATCTGGATTTACCAGGGATTGGGGACTTC	CASSDLDLPGIGDF
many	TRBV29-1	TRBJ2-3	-	TGCAGCGTTGAAATGGGCTCCACAGATACGCAGTATTTT	CSVEMGSTDTQYF
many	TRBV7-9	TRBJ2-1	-	TGTGCCAGCAGCCGTTTCGGTCGGGCCCGCAATGAGCAGTTCTTC	CASSRFGRARNEQFF
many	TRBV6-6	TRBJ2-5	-	TGTGCCAGCGGCCTCCAAGGACCGCACTTC	CASGLQGPHF
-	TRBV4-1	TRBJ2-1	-	TGCGCCAGCAGCCAAGAGGAGGGGAGCTCCTACAATGAGCAGTTCTTC	CASSQEEGSSYNEQFF
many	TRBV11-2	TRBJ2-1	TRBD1	TGTGCCAGCAGCTCTAAGACAGGGGGTACCTACAATGAGCAGTTCTTC	CASSSKTGGTYNEQFF
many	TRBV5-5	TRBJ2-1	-	TGTGCCAGCAGTCTGAGGGCCGAAAACAATGAGCAGTTCTTC	CASSLRAENNEQFF
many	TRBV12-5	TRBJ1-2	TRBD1	TGTGCTAGTGGTTTACTGGGGACAGGAAATGGCTACACCTTC	CASGLLGTGNGYTF
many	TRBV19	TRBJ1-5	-	TGTGCCAGTGGGGTACGGCCCGATCAGCCCCAGCATTTT	CASGVRPDQPQHF
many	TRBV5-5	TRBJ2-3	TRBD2	TGTGCCAGCAGCTCGACAGACCTAGCGGGCACAGATACGCAGTATTTT	CASSSTDLAGTDTQYF
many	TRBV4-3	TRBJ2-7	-	TGCGCCAGCAGCTCCGGACTCATTTACGAGCAGTACTTC	CASSSGLIYEQYF
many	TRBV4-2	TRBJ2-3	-	TGTGCCAGCAGCCAAGATGGGCCGGGTAGGGGCACAGATACGCAGTATTTT	CASSQDGPGRGTDTQYF
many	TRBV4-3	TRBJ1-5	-	TGCGCCAGCAGCCAAGATTTGAGGGGGTTCAATCAGCCCCAGCATTTT	CASSQDLRGFNQPQHF
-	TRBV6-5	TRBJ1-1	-	TGTGCCAGCAGTTTGGGCCGGACATGGGTCACTGAAGCTTTCTTT	CASSLGRTWVTEAFF
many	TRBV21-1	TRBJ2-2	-	-	CASSNIRGAPPSGVPGSCFF
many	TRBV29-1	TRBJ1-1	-	TGCAGCGTTTCAAGAATGAACACTGAAGCTTTCTTT	CSVSRMNTEAFF
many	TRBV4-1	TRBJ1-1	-	TGCGCCAGCAGCCAAGATGGGGGGGCGAGGGGAGCTTTCTTT	CASSQDGGARGAFF
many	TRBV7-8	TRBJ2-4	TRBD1	TGTGCCAGCAGCCCCGGGACAGGGGCTGCAAACATTCAGTACTTC	CASSPGTGAANIQYF
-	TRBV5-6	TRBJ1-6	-	TGTGCCAGCAGCCCACCCGAGAATTCACCCCTCCACTTT	CASSPPENSPLHF